This T cell receptor beta chain was identified during a study of CD8 T cells in ankylosing spondylitis. Study results and caveats: Earlier authors reported some of these motif variants in reactive arthritis synovial fluid and blood. The study looked at matched synovial fluid samples from ankylosing spondylitis patients. Disease-linked clones were reported to be significantly enriched there.

This CDR3 spans 16 amino acids. Trimming took 5 bases from V and 8 from J, leaving 28 bases between them. Germline V gene sequence: CDR1 DFQATT, CDR2 SNEGSKA (reference sequence). This clonotype was observed a handful of times. Antigen specificity is unknown. The authors made TCR beta libraries by quantitative 5'-RACE with molecular barcodes. Each CDR3 protein is one row after TCRdb ran MiXCR on the 5' RACE reads. Found here are approximately 250,000 distinct CDR3 sequences, more than 20% of them singletons; the top ten hold over 0.55%. Sequenced material: blood, either unsorted or a sorted T cell fraction (not recorded which). This rearrangement joins TRBV20-1 to TRBJ2-7, with a tentative D call TRBD1 (7 bases). The sequence was obtained from a male donor with ankylosing spondylitis or in good health (not recorded which). DNA of the CDR3: TGCAGTGCTCTATGGGGGCGGGACAGACAGTCGGTCAAGCAGTACTTC. It encodes CSALWGRDRQSVKQYF.